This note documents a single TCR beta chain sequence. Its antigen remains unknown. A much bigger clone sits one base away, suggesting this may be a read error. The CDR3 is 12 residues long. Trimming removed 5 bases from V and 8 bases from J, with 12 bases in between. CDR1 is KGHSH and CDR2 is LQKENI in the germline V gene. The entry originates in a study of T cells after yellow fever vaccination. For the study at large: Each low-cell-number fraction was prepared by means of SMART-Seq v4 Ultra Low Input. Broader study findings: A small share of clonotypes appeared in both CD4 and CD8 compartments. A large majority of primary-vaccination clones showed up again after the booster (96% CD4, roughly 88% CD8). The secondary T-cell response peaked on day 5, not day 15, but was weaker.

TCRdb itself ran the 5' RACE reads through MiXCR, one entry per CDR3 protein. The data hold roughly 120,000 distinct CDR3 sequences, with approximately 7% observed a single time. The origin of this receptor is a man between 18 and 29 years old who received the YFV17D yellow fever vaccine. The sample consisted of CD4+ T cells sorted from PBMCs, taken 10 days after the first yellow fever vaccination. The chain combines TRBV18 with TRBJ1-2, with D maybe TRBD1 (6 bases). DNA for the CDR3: TGTGCCAGCTCAGCCTACAGGGACGGCTACACCTTC. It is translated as CASSAYRDGYTF. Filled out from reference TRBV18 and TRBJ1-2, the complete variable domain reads NAGVMQNPRHLVRRRGQEARLRCSPMKGHSHVYWYRQLPEEGLKFMVYLQKENIIDESGMPKERFSAEFPKEGPSILRIQQVVRGDSAAYFCASSAYRDGYTFGSGTRLTVV.